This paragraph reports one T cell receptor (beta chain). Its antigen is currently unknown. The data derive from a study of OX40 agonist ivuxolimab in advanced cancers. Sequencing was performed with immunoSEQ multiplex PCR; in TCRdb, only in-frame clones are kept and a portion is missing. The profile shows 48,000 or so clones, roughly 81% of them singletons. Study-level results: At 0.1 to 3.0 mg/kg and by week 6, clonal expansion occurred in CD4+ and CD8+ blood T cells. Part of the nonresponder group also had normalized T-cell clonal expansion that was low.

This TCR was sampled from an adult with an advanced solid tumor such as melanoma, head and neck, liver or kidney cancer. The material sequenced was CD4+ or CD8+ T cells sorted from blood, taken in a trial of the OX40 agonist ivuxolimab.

In nucleotides, the CDR3 is TGCGCCAGCAGCGCCCTGTGGGCTAGCGGGAATGAAGATACGCAGTATTTT. Encoded protein: CASSALWASGNEDTQYF. The J gene is TRBJ2-3, the V gene TRBV5-1; TRBD2 matches at 9 bases. The CDR3 has 17 residues. CDR1 is SGHRS, CDR2 YFSETQ, per germline. Trimming cost V 4 bases and J 5 bases; bases outside gene matches: 14.